Below are 17 T cell receptor beta chains sequenced from a single sample in a study of blood T cell repertoires in COVID-19. Sequenced by immunoSEQ multiplex PCR; TCRdb stores in-frame clones only, minus some. In the table there are under 85,000 clones, around 80% of which are singletons. The material sequenced was peripheral blood. The source is a human donor in a cohort sampled during active COVID-19.

This rearrangement joins TRBV5-1 to TRBJ2-3; a possible D gene is TRBD1 (6 bases). Per the germline V gene, CDR1 is SGHRS and CDR2 is YFSETQ. This CDR3 comprises 14 residues. The ends were cut back, 4 bases at V and 2 bases at J, with 11 bases in the middle. CDR3 bases: TGCGCCAGCAGCCGGGACACACACACAGATACGCAGTATTTT. Protein sequence: CASSRDTHTDTQYF.

The chain employs TRBV19 and TRBJ2-3; TRBD2 aligns across 8 bases. The junction had 7 bases not matched to a gene; V was cut back by 7 bases and J by 4 bases. The germline gives CDR1 LNHDA, CDR2 SQIVND (reference sequence). This CDR3 has 14 residues. Here the CDR3 DNA reads TGTGCCAGTACCCCAGCGGGGGCGTCAGATACGCAGTATTTT. Translating gives CASTPAGASDTQYF.

The gene calls are TRBV28 and TRBJ1-1; D is undetermined. V was cut by 4 bases and J by 4 bases, with 22 bases left in between. Germline V gives CDR1 MDHEN, CDR2 SYDVKM. The CDR3 covers 17 residues. DNA of the CDR3: TGTGCCAGCAGTTCCCCCGGTACACTGATTACGGGCACTGAAGCTTTCTTT. Translating it yields CASSSPGTLITGTEAFF.

CDR3 in amino acids: CASSLPGQAELFF. CDR3 DNA sequence: TGCGCCAGCAGCCTGCCGGGACAGGCGGAGCTGTTTTTT. The chain employs TRBV5-1 and TRBJ2-2, with 8 positions matching TRBD1. Losses at the gene ends were 4 bases for V and 10 bases for J; bases not matched to a gene: 6. The CDR3 has 13 residues. CDR1 and CDR2 from the germline V gene are SGHRS and YFSETQ.

The rearrangement uses TRBV5-6 and TRBJ1-1; 10 bases map to TRBD1. V lost 2 bases, J lost 2 bases, and 3 bases stayed unmatched. CDR1 SGHDT and CDR2 YYEEEE come from the germline V gene. This CDR3 is 15 amino acids long. The CDR3 nucleotides read TGTGCCAGCAGCTTTGGGACAGGGGTCAACACTGAAGCTTTCTTT. Residues: CASSFGTGVNTEAFF.

This chain links TRBV19 with TRBJ1-3; D gene unclear. The CDR3 spans 16 residues. Germline loops: CDR1 LNHDA, CDR2 SQIVND (reference sequence). The V gene lost 7 bases and the J gene lost 0 bases, with 16 bases spanning the gap. CDR3 DNA sequence: TGTGCCAGTAACGATCCCAGTTTTACCTCTGGAAACACCATATATTTT. Its translation: CASNDPSFTSGNTIYF. The complete variable domain, with remaining parts taken from reference TRBV19 and TRBJ1-3, reads DGGITQSPKYLFRKEGQNVTLSCEQNLNHDAMYWYRQDPGQGLRLIYYSQIVNDFQKGDIAEGYSVSREKKESFPLTVTSAQKNPTAFYLCASNDPSFTSGNTIYFGEGSWLTVV.

The genes are TRBV19 and TRBJ1-1, with D hard to call. Germline values: CDR1 LNHDA, CDR2 SQIVND (reference sequence). The CDR3 is 18 amino acids. The V gene lost 6 bases and the J gene lost 0 bases, with 23 bases spanning the gap. CDR3 in DNA: TGTGCCAGTAGCCCAAGGAGAGGCGGGATGGGAATGAACACTGAAGCTTTCTTT. It encodes CASSPRRGGMGMNTEAFF.

The gene calls are TRBV9 and TRBJ2-3; possibly TRBD1 for D (5 bases). Germline assignment: CDR1 SGDLS and CDR2 YYNGEE. The V and J ends lost 5 bases and 5 bases respectively, with 15 bases between them. The CDR3 loop spans 14 amino acids. This chain's CDR3 is CASRSGQDGDTQYF. CDR3 DNA: TGTGCCAGCAGGTCAGGGCAAGATGGAGATACGCAGTATTTT. The variable domain in full, with the rest retrieved from reference TRBV9 and TRBJ2-3, is DSGVTQTPKHLITATGQRVTLRCSPRSGDLSVYWYQQSLDQGLQFLIQYYNGEERAKGNILERFSAQQFPDLHSELNLSSLELGDSALYFCASRSGQDGDTQYFGPGTRLTVL.

The chain links TRBV27 to TRBJ2-5; 8 nucleotides match TRBD2. V lost 6 bases and J lost 5; bases outside the gene matches: 5. Germline CDR1 MNHEY, CDR2 SMNVEV (reference sequence). The length of the CDR3 is 13 residues. The CDR3 reads CASSHGGVETQYF. DNA of the CDR3: TGTGCCAGCAGCCACGGGGGGGTCGAGACCCAGTACTTC.

The chain has TRBV18 and TRBJ2-2; a weak D match, TRBD2 (7 bases). CDR1 and CDR2 (germline): KGHSH, LQKENI. There are 16 residues in the CDR3. V was shortened by 2 bases and J by 5 bases, with 15 bases between the two germline ends. The CDR3 DNA sequence: TGTGCCAGCTCACCAAGACGGGGGGCACAAACCGGGGAGCTGTTTTTT. Its protein is CASSPRRGAQTGELFF.

CDR3 sequence (DNA): TGTGCCAGCAGCTCACAGGGTCATGAGCAGTTCTTC. Translated: CASSSQGHEQFF. J is TRBJ2-1 and V is TRBV7-9; weak D call: TRBD1 (6 bases). Germline lookup yields CDR1 SEHNR and CDR2 FQNEAQ (reference sequence). The CDR3 loop spans 12 amino acids. Trimming removed 4 bases at V and 8 bases at J, with 9 bases between.

V is TRBV6-5 and J is TRBJ2-7; no reliable D call. CDR3 length: 11 amino acids. V lost 5 bases to trimming and J lost 9 bases, with 11 bases between them. Germline V gene lookup returns CDR1 MNHEY and CDR2 SVGAGI. The CDR3 loop reads CASSTNTVQYF. The DNA for the CDR3 is TGTGCCAGCAGTACCAACACCGTGCAGTACTTC.

The rearrangement links TRBV18 to TRBJ2-2; tentatively, D is TRBD1 (6 bases). V gave up 0 bases and J gave up 2 bases, with 13 bases separating them. CDR3 length: 17 residues. Looked up from germline, CDR1 is KGHSH and CDR2 is LQKENI. The CDR3 sequence is CASSPPDRPGNTGELFF. CDR3 nucleotides: TGTGCCAGCTCACCACCGGACAGACCCGGTAACACCGGGGAGCTGTTTTTT.

The genes are TRBV11-2 and TRBJ2-2; D is unresolved. Trimming shortened V by 0 bases and J by 5 bases, and 10 bases separated the two germline ends. The CDR3 is 15 residues long. Germline-derived CDR1 and CDR2 are SGHAT and FQNNGV. CDR3 in amino acids: CASSLEMVGTGELFF. The CDR3 DNA follows: TGTGCCAGCAGCTTAGAGATGGTCGGGACCGGGGAGCTGTTTTTT.

CDR3 amino acids: CASTGGSLSYGYTF. CDR3 sequence (DNA): TGTGCCAGCACCGGGGGGTCCCTATCCTATGGCTACACCTTC. J is TRBJ1-2 and V is TRBV5-4, with D perhaps matching TRBD1 (5 bases). The CDR3 spans 14 residues. Trimming left V 6 bases short and J 4 bases short, with 16 bases between. CDR1 and CDR2 from the germline V gene are SGHNT and YYREEE (reference sequence). Full variable domain (missing parts from reference TRBV5-4 and TRBJ1-2): ETGVTQSPTHLIKTRGQQVTLRCSSQSGHNTVSWYQQALGQGPQFIFQYYREEENGRGNFPPRFSGLQFPNYSSELNVNALELDDSALYLCASTGGSLSYGYTFGSGTRLTVV.

The chain recombines TRBV18 with TRBJ1-5; D is ambiguous. The CDR3 extends over 14 amino acids. The germline CDR1 and CDR2 sequences are KGHSH and LQKENI. Deletions cut 3 bases from V and 6 bases from J, with 12 bases between. The CDR3 region has the DNA TGTGCCAGCTCACCGCGGGCGGTGAGTCAGCCCCAGCATTTT. Residues: CASSPRAVSQPQHF. The full variable domain, in which reference TRBV18 and TRBJ1-5 provide the parts outside the CDR3, is NAGVMQNPRHLVRRRGQEARLRCSPMKGHSHVYWYRQLPEEGLKFMVYLQKENIIDESGMPKERFSAEFPKEGPSILRIQQVVRGDSAAYFCASSPRAVSQPQHFGDGTRLSIL.

V is TRBV18 and J is TRBJ1-5; D is undetermined. CDR3 length equals 14 residues. Germline CDR1 and CDR2: KGHSH and LQKENI. V lost 6 bases, J lost 7 bases, and 16 bases lay in between. The CDR3 bases are TGTGCCAGCTCGCGGGGTGGTGGCGACCAGCCCCAGCATTTT. It is translated as CASSRGGGDQPQHF. Filled out from reference TRBV18 and TRBJ1-5, the complete variable domain reads NAGVMQNPRHLVRRRGQEARLRCSPMKGHSHVYWYRQLPEEGLKFMVYLQKENIIDESGMPKERFSAEFPKEGPSILRIQQVVRGDSAAYFCASSRGGGDQPQHFGDGTRLSIL.